This T cell receptor beta chain was captured by sequencing in a study of T cell changes during pregnancy in multiple sclerosis (dated by TCRdb to the late 2010s). For context, the study as a whole: The study looked at changes in the T cell repertoire across pregnancy in women with multiple sclerosis.

The CDR3 contains 15 residues, cysteine and phenylalanine counted. Just the 45-base CDR3 DNA is kept, in frame starting at base 1. CDR1 and CDR2 are drawn from the germline V gene: MNHEY, SVGAGI. The junction shows trimming of 5 bases on V and 2 bases on J, plus 15 bases between the germline ends. Libraries were made using the immunoSEQ multiplex PCR assay. The clones in this table, taken by TCRdb from immuneACCESS, are in-frame only. Not every clone is retained; where verified, under half of the shortfall comes from an unresolved V gene, and the cause of the rest is unknown. The sample table shows about 89,000 clones, and approximately 95% are seen once. The ten most abundant clones make up under 2% of the sample. As for this clone: This receptor's antigen is unknown. Qualities for individual bases were not recorded, and no much larger clone is one base off.

The rearranged chain carries TRBV6-5 and TRBJ1-2; perhaps TRBD1 is the D gene, with 5 bases matching. Sequenced here: peripheral blood, sampled after pregnancy. The receptor's source is a female donor in good health, enrolled as a control in a pregnancy study. At the DNA level, the sequence is TGTGCCAGCAGTCGCGGGGGGGTTATAAACTATGGCTACACCTTC. Its amino acids are CASSRGGVINYGYTF.